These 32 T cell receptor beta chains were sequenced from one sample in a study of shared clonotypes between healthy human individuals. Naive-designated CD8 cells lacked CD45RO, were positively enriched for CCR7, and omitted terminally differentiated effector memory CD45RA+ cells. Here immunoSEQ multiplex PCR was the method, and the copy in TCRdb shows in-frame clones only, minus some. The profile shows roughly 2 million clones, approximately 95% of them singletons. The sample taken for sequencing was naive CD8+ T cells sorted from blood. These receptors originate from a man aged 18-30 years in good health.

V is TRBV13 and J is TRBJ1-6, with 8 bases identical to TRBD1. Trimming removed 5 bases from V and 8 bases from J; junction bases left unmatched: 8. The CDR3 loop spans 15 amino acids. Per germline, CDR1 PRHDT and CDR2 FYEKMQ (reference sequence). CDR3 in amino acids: CASSPTGQGDSPLHF. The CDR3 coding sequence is TGTGCCAGCAGCCCGACCGGACAGGGAGATTCACCCCTCCACTTT.

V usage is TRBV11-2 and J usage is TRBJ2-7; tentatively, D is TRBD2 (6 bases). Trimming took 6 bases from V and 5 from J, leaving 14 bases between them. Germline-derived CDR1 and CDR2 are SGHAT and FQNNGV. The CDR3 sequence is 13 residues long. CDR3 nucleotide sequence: TGTGCCAGCAGATCCCACTGGGGGGACGAGCAGTACTTC. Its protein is CASRSHWGDEQYF.

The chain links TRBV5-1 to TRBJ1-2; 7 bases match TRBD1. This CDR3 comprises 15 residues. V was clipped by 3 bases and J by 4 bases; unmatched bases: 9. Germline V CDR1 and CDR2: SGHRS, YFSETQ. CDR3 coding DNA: TGCGCCAGCAGCTGGGACAGAGGATCTTCCTATGGCTACACCTTC. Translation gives CASSWDRGSSYGYTF.

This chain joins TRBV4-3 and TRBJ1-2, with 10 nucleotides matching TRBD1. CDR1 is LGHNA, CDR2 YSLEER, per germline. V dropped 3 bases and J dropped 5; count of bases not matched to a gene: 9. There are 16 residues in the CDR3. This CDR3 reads CASSHEGTGELYGYTF. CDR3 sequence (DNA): TGCGCCAGCAGCCACGAAGGGACAGGGGAGTTATATGGCTACACCTTC.

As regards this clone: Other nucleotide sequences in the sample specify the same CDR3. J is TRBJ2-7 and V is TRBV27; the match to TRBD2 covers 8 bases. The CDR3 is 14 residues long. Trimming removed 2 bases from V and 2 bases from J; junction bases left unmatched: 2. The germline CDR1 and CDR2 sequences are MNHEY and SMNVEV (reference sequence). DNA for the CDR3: TGTGCCAGCAGTTTAAGCGGGAGCACCTACGAGCAGTACTTC. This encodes CASSLSGSTYEQYF.

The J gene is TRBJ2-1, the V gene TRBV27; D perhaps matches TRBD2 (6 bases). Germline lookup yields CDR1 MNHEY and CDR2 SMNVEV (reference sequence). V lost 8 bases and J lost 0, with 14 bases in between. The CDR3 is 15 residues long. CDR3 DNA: TGTGCCAGCCGGGGACTCCCCGTCTCCTACAATGAGCAGTTCTTC. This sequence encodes CASRGLPVSYNEQFF.

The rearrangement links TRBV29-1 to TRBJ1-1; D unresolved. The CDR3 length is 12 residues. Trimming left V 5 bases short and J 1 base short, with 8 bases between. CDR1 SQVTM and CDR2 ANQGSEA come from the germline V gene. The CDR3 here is CSVFQQNTEAFF. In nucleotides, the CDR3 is TGCAGCGTTTTCCAACAGAACACTGAAGCTTTCTTT.

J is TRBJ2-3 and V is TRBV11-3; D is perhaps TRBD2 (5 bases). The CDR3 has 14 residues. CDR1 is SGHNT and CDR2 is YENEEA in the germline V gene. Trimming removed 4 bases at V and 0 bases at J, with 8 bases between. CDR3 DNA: TGTGCCAGCAGCTCAACTAGTAGCACAGATACGCAGTATTTT. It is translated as CASSSTSSTDTQYF.

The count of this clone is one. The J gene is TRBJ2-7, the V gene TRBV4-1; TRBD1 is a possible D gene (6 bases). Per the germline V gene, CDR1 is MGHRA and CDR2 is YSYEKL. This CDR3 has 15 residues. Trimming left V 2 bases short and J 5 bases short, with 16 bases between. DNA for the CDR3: TGCGCCAGCAGCCAACTTTCGGGTCAGGGGAACGAGCAGTACTTC. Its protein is CASSQLSGQGNEQYF.

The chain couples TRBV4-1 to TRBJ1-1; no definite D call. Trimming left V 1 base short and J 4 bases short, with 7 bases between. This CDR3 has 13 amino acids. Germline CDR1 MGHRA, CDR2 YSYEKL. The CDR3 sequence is CASSQGVPTEAFF. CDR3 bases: TGCGCCAGCAGCCAAGGGGTACCCACTGAAGCTTTCTTT.

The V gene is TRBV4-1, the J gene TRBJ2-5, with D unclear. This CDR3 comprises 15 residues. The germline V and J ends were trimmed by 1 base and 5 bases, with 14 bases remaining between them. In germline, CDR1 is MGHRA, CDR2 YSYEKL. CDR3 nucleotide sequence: TGCGCCAGCAGCCAAGGCCACTCCGGAGTCGAGACCCAGTACTTC. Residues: CASSQGHSGVETQYF.

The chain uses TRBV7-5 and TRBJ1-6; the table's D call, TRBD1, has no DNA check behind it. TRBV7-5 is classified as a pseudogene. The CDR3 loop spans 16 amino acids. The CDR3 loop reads CARSLGRDNLSSPLHF. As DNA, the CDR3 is TGTGCCAGAAGCTTAGGTCGGGACAACCTCTCTTCACCCCTCCACTTT.

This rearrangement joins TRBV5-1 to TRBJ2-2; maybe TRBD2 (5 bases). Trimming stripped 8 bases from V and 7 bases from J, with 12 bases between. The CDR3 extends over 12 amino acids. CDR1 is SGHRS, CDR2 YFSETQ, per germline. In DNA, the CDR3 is TGCGCCAGGATACTAGAGGACGGGGAGCTGTTTTTT. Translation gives CARILEDGELFF.

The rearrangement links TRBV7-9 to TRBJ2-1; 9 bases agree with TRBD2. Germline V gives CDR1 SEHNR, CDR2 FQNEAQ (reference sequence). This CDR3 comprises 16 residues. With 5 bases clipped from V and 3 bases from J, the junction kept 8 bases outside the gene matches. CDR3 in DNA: TGTGCCAGCAGCCCTCTTTTAGCGGGAGACTACAATGAGCAGTTCTTC. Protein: CASSPLLAGDYNEQFF.

The CDR3 nucleotides read TGTGCCAGCAGCGTCACAGGGTCGTTAGAGACCCAGTACTTC. Protein sequence: CASSVTGSLETQYF. The V call is TRBV9, the J call TRBJ2-5, with D possibly being TRBD1 (6 bases). The germline V and J ends were trimmed by 2 bases and 4 bases, with 12 bases remaining between them. From germline, CDR1 is SGDLS and CDR2 YYNGEE. The length of the CDR3 is 14 residues.

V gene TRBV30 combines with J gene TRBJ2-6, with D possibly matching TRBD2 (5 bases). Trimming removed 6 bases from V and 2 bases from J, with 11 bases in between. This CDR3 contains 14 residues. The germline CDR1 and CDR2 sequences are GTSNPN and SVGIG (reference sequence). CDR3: CACSPGAGANVLTF. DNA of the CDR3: TGTGCCTGTTCCCCCGGGGCTGGGGCCAACGTCCTGACTTTC.

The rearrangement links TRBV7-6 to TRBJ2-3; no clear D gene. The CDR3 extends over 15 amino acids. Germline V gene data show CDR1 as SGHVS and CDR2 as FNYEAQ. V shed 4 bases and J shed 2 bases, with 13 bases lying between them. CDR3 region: CASSSSGATTDTQYF. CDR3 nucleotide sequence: TGTGCCAGCAGCTCCTCGGGCGCTACCACAGATACGCAGTATTTT.

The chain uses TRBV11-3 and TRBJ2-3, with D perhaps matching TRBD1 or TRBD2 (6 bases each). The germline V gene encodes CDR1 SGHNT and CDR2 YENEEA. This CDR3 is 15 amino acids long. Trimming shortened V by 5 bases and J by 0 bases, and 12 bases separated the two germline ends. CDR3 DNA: TGTGCCAGCAGCCTAACGGGGGCTAGCACAGATACGCAGTATTTT. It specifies CASSLTGASTDTQYF. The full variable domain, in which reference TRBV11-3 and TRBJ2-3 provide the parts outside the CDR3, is EAGVVQSPRYKIIEKKQPVAFWCNPISGHNTLYWYLQNLGQGPELLIRYENEEAVDDSQLPKDRFSAERLKGVDSTLKIQPAELGDSAVYLCASSLTGASTDTQYFGPGTRLTVL.

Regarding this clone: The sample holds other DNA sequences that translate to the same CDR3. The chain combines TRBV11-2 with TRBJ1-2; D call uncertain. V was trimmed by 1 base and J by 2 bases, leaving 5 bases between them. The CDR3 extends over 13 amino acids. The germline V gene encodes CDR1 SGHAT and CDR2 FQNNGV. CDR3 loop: CASSLGQNYGYTF. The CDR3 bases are TGTGCCAGCAGCTTAGGGCAGAACTATGGCTACACCTTC.

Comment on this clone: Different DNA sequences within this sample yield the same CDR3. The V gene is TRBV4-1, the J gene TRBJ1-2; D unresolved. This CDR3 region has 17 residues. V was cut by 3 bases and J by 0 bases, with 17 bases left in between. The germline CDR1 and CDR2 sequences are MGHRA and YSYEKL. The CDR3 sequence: CASSQDIRPDPNYGYTF. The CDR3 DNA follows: TGCGCCAGCAGCCAGGATATAAGGCCAGACCCTAACTATGGCTACACCTTC.

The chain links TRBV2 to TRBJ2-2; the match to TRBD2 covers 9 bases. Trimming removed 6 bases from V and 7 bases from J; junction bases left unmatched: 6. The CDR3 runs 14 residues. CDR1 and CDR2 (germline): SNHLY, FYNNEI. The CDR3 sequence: CASRGGRADGELFF. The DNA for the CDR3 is TGTGCCAGCAGGGGCGGGAGGGCCGACGGGGAGCTGTTTTTT.

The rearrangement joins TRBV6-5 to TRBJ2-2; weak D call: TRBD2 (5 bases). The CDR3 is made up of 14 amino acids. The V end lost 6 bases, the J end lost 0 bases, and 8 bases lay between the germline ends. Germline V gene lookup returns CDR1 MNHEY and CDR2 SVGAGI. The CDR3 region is CASSLGANTGELFF. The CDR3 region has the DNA TGTGCCAGCAGCCTCGGGGCGAACACCGGGGAGCTGTTTTTT.

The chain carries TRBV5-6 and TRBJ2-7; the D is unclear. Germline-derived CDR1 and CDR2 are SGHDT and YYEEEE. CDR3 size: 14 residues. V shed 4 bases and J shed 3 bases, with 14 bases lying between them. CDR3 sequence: CASSGWASRYEQYF. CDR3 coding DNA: TGTGCCAGCAGCGGGTGGGCCAGCCGCTACGAGCAGTACTTC. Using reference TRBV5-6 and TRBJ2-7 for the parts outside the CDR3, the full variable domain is DAGVTQSPTHLIKTRGQQVTLRCSPKSGHDTVSWYQQALGQGPQFIFQYYEEEERQRGNFPDRFSGHQFPNYSSELNVNALLLGDSALYLCASSGWASRYEQYFGPGTRLTVT.

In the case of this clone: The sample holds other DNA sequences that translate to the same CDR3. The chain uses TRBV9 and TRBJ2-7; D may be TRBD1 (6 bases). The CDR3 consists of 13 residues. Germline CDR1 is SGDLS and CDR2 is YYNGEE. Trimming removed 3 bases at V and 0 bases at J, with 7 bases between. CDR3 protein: CASSGGGSYEQYF. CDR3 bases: TGTGCCAGCAGCGGAGGGGGCTCCTACGAGCAGTACTTC.

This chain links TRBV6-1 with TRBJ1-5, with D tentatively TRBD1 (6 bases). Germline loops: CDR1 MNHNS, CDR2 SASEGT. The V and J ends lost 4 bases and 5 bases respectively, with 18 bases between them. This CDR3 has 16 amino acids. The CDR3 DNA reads TGTGCCAGCAGTGCCGGTCCGTGGGAGGGGGATCAGCCCCAGCATTTT. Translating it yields CASSAGPWEGDQPQHF.

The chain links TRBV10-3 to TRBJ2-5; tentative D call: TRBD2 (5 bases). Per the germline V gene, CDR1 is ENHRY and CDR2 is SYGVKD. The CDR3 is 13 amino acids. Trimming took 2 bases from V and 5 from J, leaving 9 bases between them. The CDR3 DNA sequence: TGTGCCATCAGTGAGACGGCGGGCGAGACCCAGTACTTC. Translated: CAISETAGETQYF.

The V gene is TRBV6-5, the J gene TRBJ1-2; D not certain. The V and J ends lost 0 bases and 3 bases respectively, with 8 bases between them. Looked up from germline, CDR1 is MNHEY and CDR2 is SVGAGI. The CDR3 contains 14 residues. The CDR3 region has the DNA TGTGCCAGCAGTTACTCGTGGGAGGACTATGGCTACACCTTC. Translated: CASSYSWEDYGYTF.

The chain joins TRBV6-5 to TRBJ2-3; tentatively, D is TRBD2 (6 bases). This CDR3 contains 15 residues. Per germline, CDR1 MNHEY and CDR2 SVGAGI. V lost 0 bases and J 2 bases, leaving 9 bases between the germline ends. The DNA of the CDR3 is TGTGCCAGCAGTTACTCCAGCGGGTACACAGATACGCAGTATTTT. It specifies CASSYSSGYTDTQYF.

CDR3 nucleotide sequence: TGTGCCAGCAGTTGGAGCGGGACAGGCGGCTATGGCTACACCTTC. It specifies CASSWSGTGGYGYTF. V usage is TRBV28 and J usage is TRBJ1-2; 8 bases are a match to TRBD1. Germline V lookup: CDR1 MDHEN, CDR2 SYDVKM. Losses at the gene ends were 4 bases for V and 4 bases for J; bases not matched to a gene: 8. This CDR3 comprises 15 residues.

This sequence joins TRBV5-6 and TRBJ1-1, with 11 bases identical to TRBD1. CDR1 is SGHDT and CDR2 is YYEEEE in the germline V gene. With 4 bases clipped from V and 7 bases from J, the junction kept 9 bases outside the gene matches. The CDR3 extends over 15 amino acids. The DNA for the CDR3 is TGTGCCAGCAGCCACGGACAGGGGGCGATCATTGAAGCTTTCTTT. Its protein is CASSHGQGAIIEAFF.

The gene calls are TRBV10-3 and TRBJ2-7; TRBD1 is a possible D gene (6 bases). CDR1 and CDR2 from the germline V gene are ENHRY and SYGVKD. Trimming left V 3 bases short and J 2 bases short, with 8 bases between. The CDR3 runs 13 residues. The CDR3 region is CAISEDRTYEQYF. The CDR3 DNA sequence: TGTGCCATCAGTGAAGACAGGACCTACGAGCAGTACTTC.

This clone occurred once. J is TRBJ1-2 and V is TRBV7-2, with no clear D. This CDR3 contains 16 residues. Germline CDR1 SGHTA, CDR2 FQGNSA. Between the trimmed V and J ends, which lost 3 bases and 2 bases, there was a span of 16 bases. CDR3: CASSFPGWLRNYGYTF. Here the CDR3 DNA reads TGTGCCAGCAGCTTTCCGGGCTGGCTGAGGAACTATGGCTACACCTTC.